This T cell receptor (beta chain) stems from a study of blood T cell repertoires in COVID-19. Overall study context: Some COVID-19 samples were acute and others convalescent; all came from the United States, Italy and Spain.

Trimming left V 4 bases short and J 0 bases short, with 6 bases between. Per germline, CDR1 SNHLY and CDR2 FYNNEI. The CDR3 extends over 13 amino acids. Regarding this clone: Additional DNA sequences in this sample encode the identical CDR3.

Only in-frame clones appear in the TCRdb table, and some are missing; sequencing was by immunoSEQ multiplex PCR. This repertoire shows roughly 81,000 clones, roughly nine tenths found once; its top ten account for just over 8%. V usage is TRBV2 and J usage is TRBJ1-1; D is unclear. Source material: peripheral blood. This receptor was taken from a man aged 25 to 40 with acute or convalescent COVID-19. CDR3 loop: CASSVQMNTEAFF. CDR3 coding DNA: TGTGCCAGCAGTGTCCAAATGAACACTGAAGCTTTCTTT.